Given below is one T cell receptor beta chain in context. Its antigen is unknown. V trimming: 2 bases; J trimming: 4 bases; junction bases outside the gene matches: 10. This CDR3 comprises 19 residues. Germline-derived CDR1 and CDR2 are LGHDT and YNNKEL (reference sequence). These data belong to a study of T cell responses to AZD1222 COVID-19 vaccine. The study, taken as a whole, reports: Seropositive at baseline were only a handful of AZD1222 recipients.

Clones were sequenced by immunoSEQ multiplex PCR, and TCRdb holds only the in-frame ones, with some missing. The repertoire holds about 69,000 clones, with 75% to 90% as singletons. The genes are TRBV3-1 (or the pseudogene TRBV3-2) and TRBJ2-5; 16 nucleotides agree with TRBD2. The sequence came from an adult who received the AZD1222 COVID-19 vaccine. The material was peripheral blood, obtained 28 days after the second AZD1222 dose. The CDR3 DNA reads as TGTGCCAGCAGCCAATTCATATTCGGGACTAGCGGGGGGGGAGAGACCCAGTACTTC. Translation: CASSQFIFGTSGGGETQYF.